This T cell receptor beta chain was found in a study of Ad26.COV2.S vaccination and SARS-CoV-2 variants. Study-level results: It is possible that the TCR breadth and depth analyses underestimated the total T cell responses. Greater spike-specific TCR breadth was seen in vaccine recipients than in placebo recipients.

Treatment here: around 19 received Ad26.COV2.S at low or high dose, single or two shots; about 5 received placebo; per-sample allocation not given. Following the first vaccine or placebo injection, samples were taken on day 63. About this clone itself: Its specificity is unknown.

Generated by immunoSEQ multiplex PCR, the TCRdb table keeps only in-frame clones and is missing some. Among about 460,000 clones listed, 80% to 90% were seen once. This receptor was identified in a person between 18 and 65 years old who received the Ad26.COV2.S COVID-19 vaccine or a placebo. The sample consisted of peripheral blood, taken in a trial of Ad26.COV2.S vaccine versus placebo.

CDR3 sequence: CSAKTADTQYF. CDR3 DNA sequence: TGCAGTGCAAAAACCGCTGATACGCAGTATTTT. The J gene is TRBJ2-3, the V gene TRBV20-1; no definite D call. The CDR3 runs to 11 residues. Trimming took off 6 bases at V and 6 bases at J, with 10 bases between the two ends. Germline CDR1 DFQATT, CDR2 SNEGSKA (reference sequence).